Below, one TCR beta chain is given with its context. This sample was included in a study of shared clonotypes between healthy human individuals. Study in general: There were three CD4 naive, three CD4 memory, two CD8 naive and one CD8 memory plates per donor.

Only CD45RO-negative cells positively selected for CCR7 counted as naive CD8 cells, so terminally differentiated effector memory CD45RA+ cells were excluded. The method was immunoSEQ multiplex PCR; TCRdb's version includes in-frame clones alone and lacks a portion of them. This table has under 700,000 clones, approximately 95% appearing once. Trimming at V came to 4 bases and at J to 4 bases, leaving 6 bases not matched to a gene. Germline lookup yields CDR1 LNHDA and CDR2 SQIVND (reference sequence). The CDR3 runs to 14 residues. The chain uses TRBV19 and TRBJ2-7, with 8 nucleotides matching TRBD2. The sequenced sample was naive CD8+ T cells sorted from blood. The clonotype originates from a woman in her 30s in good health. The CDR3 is CASSNGLAFYEQYF. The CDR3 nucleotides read TGTGCCAGTAGTAATGGACTAGCCTTTTACGAGCAGTACTTC.